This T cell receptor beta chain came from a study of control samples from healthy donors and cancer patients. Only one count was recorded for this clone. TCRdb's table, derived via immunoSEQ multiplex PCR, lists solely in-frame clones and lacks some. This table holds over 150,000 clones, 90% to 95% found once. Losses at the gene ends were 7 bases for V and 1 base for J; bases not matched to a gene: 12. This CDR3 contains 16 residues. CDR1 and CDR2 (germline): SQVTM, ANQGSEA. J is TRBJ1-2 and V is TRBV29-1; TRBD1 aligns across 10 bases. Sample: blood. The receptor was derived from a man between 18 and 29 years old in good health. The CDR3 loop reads CSADRGLPPNNYGYTF. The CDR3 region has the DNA TGCAGCGCCGACAGGGGGCTTCCTCCCAATAACTATGGCTACACCTTC.